These 12 T cell receptor beta chains share one sample of origin, sequenced in a study of identical twins. From the 5' RACE reads, TCRdb called clonotypes with MiXCR, one entry per CDR3 protein. The table has around 1.7 million distinct CDR3 sequences, about 32% seen once. The sample comprised cord blood. The receptors here all came from a newborn girl in good health.

The chain combines TRBV5-1 with TRBJ2-3; 12 bases agree with TRBD2. This CDR3 spans 15 amino acids. The germline CDR1 and CDR2 sequences are SGHRS and YFSETQ. The trim removed 7 bases at V and 6 bases at J, leaving 9 bases unmatched. The CDR3 coding sequence is TGCGCCAGCGGTCCTAGCGGGGGGGCCGCGGATACGCAGTATTTT. This translates into CASGPSGGAADTQYF.

As to this clonotype: With a much larger clone just one base away, this may be a read error. The J gene is TRBJ2-1, the V gene TRBV5-1; 14 positions match TRBD2. The CDR3 spans 17 residues. Per germline, CDR1 SGHRS and CDR2 YFSETQ. The CDR3 loop is CASSPGTSGSSYSEQFF. The CDR3 DNA sequence: TGCGCCAGCAGCCCCGGGACTAGCGGGAGCTCCTACAGTGAGCAGTTCTTC.

This clonotype was recorded a few times. The V call is TRBV10-3, the J call TRBJ2-7; 11 positions agree with TRBD2. V lost 6 bases and J lost 6; bases outside the gene matches: 4. Germline assignment: CDR1 ENHRY and CDR2 SYGVKD. The CDR3 length is 13 residues. The CDR3 nucleotides read TGTGCCATCAGCTCTACTAGCGGGAGCGAGCAGTACTTC. It codes for CAISSTSGSEQYF.

A remark on this clonotype: This may stem from a read error, because a much larger clone lies one nucleotide away. The V call is TRBV9, the J call TRBJ2-1; D remains ambiguous. The end of the DNA is better explained by TRBJ2-7, so the J call may be wrong. The germline V gene encodes CDR1 SGDLS and CDR2 YYNGEE. The CDR3 totals 15 residues. CDR3 sequence reads: CASSVDSFNYNEQYF. CDR3 DNA: TGTGCCAGCAGCGTAGACAGCTTTAACTACAATGAGCAGTACTTC.

This chain joins TRBV29-1 and TRBJ2-1; maybe TRBD2 (5 bases). V lost 5 bases and J lost 1, with 9 bases in between. This CDR3 is 13 amino acids long. The germline gives CDR1 SQVTM, CDR2 ANQGSEA. CDR3 loop: CSVRGQSYNEQFF. The CDR3 nucleotides read TGCAGCGTTCGCGGGCAATCCTACAATGAGCAGTTCTTC.

The rearrangement joins TRBV20-1 to TRBJ2-1; D might be TRBD2 (6 bases). CDR1 is DFQATT, CDR2 SNEGSKA, per germline (reference sequence). Trimming removed 7 bases at V and 0 bases at J, with 16 bases between. The CDR3 has 15 amino acids. CDR3 amino acids: CSVTPGLVSYNEQFF. In DNA form, the CDR3 reads TGCAGTGTCACACCGGGACTGGTCTCCTACAATGAGCAGTTCTTC.

Many counts were recorded for this clonotype. V gene TRBV3-1 combines with J gene TRBJ2-1, with a possible D match to TRBD2 (5 bases). The germline CDR1 and CDR2 sequences are LGHDT and YNNKEL (reference sequence). Trimming took off 4 bases at V and 7 bases at J, with 8 bases between the two ends. CDR3 length: 12 residues. DNA of the CDR3: TGTGCCAGCAGCCGGACTCCAAATGAGCAGTTCTTC. Amino acid sequence: CASSRTPNEQFF.

The V and J genes are TRBV20-1 and TRBJ1-2; tentatively, D is TRBD1 (6 bases). There are 15 residues in the CDR3. V lost 4 bases to trimming and J lost 4 bases, with 19 bases between them. Germline assignment: CDR1 DFQATT and CDR2 SNEGSKA (reference sequence). CDR3 region: CSATPPGQSFYGYTF. CDR3 bases: TGCAGTGCTACACCCCCTGGACAGTCCTTCTATGGCTACACCTTC.

About this clonotype itself: A much larger clone lies one base from this, so it may be a read error. The V and J genes are TRBV24-1 and TRBJ2-1, with D perhaps TRBD2 (6 bases). Trimming left V 6 bases short and J 5 bases short, with 19 bases between. Germline assignment: CDR1 KGHDR and CDR2 SFDVKD. There are 16 residues in the CDR3. The DNA for the CDR3 is TGTGCCACCAGTCCCTTCCGGACTAACAGACACAATGAGCAGTTCTTC. Amino acid sequence: CATSPFRTNRHNEQFF.

A word on this clonotype: The junction differs from germline at one of its ends, possibly a read error. The chain joins TRBV29-1 to TRBJ2-1, with 7 bases lining up with TRBD1. CDR1 and CDR2 (germline): SQVTM, ANQGSEA. The CDR3 runs 13 residues. CDR3 sequence reads: CNVDRTGNNEQFF. The CDR3 coding sequence is TGCAACGTTGACCGGACAGGAAACAATGAGCAGTTCTTC.

The chain employs TRBV20-1 and TRBJ2-2; D not resolved. CDR1 is DFQATT and CDR2 is SNEGSKA in the germline V gene (reference sequence). Trimming shortened V by 5 bases and J by 0 bases, and 10 bases separated the two germline ends. The CDR3 has 14 residues. The CDR3 nucleotides are TGCAGTGCTTCTTTGGGGACGAACACCGGGGAGCTGTTTTTT. Its translation: CSASLGTNTGELFF.

This clonotype turned up a few times. V and J are TRBV2 and TRBJ2-1; TRBD1 might be the D (5 bases). Germline assignment: CDR1 SNHLY and CDR2 FYNNEI. The V gene lost 10 bases and the J gene lost 5 bases, with 15 bases spanning the gap. The CDR3 has 13 residues. The CDR3 sequence is CATPFGANNEQFF. CDR3 nucleotides: TGTGCCACCCCATTTGGGGCCAACAATGAGCAGTTCTTC. Combining the CDR3 with reference TRBV2 and TRBJ2-1 gives the whole variable domain EPEVTQTPSHQVTQMGQEVILRCVPISNHLYFYWYRQILGQKVEFLVSFYNNEISEKSEIFDDQFSVERPDGSNFTLKIRSTKLEDSAMYFCATPFGANNEQFFGPGTRLTVL.